These T cell receptor beta chains were read from a single sample in a study of Ad26.COV2.S vaccination and SARS-CoV-2 variants. TCRdb's table, derived via immunoSEQ multiplex PCR, lists solely in-frame clones and lacks some. Counted here are 500,000 or so clones, about 88% occurring once; the ten biggest clones make up over 2%. The specimen was peripheral blood, collected in a trial of Ad26.COV2.S vaccine versus placebo. All receptors derive from a person aged 18-65 years who received the Ad26.COV2.S COVID-19 vaccine or a placebo. Each CDR3 is given with its conserved first and last residue. The D gene is left open where the match is weak. Only part of the rows carry a size: once, few, many, or a class if the clone is expanded.

J gene: TRBJ2-7; V gene: TRBV15; D gene: -; clone size: -; CDR3 protein: CATSRDFSYEQYF; CDR3 DNA: TGTGCCACCAGCAGAGATTTCAGCTACGAGCAGTACTTC
J gene: TRBJ2-1; V gene: TRBV28; D gene: -; clone size: -; CDR3 protein: CASSFWVYNEQFF; CDR3 DNA: TGTGCCAGCAGTTTCTGGGTATACAATGAGCAGTTCTTC
J gene: TRBJ1-2; V gene: TRBV29-1; D gene: TRBD1; clone size: once; CDR3 protein: CSVGRDRDGYIF; CDR3 DNA: TGCAGCGTTGGAAGGGACAGGGATGGCTACATCTTC
J gene: TRBJ1-2; V gene: TRBV6-5; D gene: -; clone size: once; CDR3 protein: CASSYSMQLTLYGYTF; CDR3 DNA: TGTGCCAGCAGTTACTCGATGCAACTCACCCTCTATGGCTACACCTTC
J gene: TRBJ1-5; V gene: TRBV7-6; D gene: -; clone size: -; CDR3 protein: CAGRSSDSNQPQHF; CDR3 DNA: TGTGCCGGCAGATCGTCGGATAGCAATCAGCCCCAGCATTTT
J gene: TRBJ1-6; V gene: TRBV6-1; D gene: TRBD1; clone size: -; CDR3 protein: CASSEALWGDRPNSPLHF; CDR3 DNA: TGTGCCAGCAGTGAAGCGCTATGGGGGGACAGACCCAATTCACCCCTCCACTTT
J gene: TRBJ2-1; V gene: TRBV10-3; D gene: -; clone size: -; CDR3 protein: CAIKGLYNEQFF; CDR3 DNA: TGTGCCATCAAAGGGCTCTACAATGAGCAGTTCTTC
J gene: TRBJ1-1; V gene: TRBV28; D gene: -; clone size: -; CDR3 protein: CASPSPLGTEAFF; CDR3 DNA: TGTGCCAGCCCTTCACCCCTTGGGACTGAAGCTTTCTTT
J gene: TRBJ2-5; V gene: TRBV19; D gene: TRBD1; clone size: -; CDR3 protein: CASSIPGQGIETQYF; CDR3 DNA: TGTGCCAGTAGTATCCCGGGACAGGGGATAGAGACCCAGTACTTC
J gene: TRBJ2-7; V gene: TRBV5-4; D gene: -; clone size: -; CDR3 protein: CASSLVVGNGEQYF; CDR3 DNA: TGTGCCAGCAGCTTAGTAGTGGGGAACGGTGAGCAGTACTTC
J gene: TRBJ2-1; V gene: TRBV6-6; D gene: TRBD2; clone size: -; CDR3 protein: CASALADNEQFF; CDR3 DNA: TGTGCCAGCGCACTAGCGGACAATGAGCAGTTCTTC